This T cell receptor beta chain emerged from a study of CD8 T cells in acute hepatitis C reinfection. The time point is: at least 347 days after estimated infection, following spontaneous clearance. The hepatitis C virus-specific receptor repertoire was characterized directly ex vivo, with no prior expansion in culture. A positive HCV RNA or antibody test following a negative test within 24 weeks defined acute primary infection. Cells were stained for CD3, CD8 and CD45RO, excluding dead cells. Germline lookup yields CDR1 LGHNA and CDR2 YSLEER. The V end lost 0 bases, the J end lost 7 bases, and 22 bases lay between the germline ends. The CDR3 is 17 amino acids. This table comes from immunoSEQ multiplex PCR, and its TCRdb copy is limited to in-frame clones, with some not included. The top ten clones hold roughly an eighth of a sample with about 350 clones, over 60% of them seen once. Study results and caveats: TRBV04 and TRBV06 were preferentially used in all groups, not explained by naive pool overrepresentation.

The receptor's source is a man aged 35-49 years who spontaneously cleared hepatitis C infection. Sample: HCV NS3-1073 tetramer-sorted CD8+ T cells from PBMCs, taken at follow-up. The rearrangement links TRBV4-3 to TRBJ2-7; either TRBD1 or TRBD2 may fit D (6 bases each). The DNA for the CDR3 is TGCGCCAGCAGCCAAGATCCCTATGCCGGGGGCGGAGGGGAGCAGTACTTC. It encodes CASSQDPYAGGGGEQYF.